One sample yielded the 30 T cell receptor beta chains listed below, sequenced in a study of human T cells and chemical hapten exposure. Time point here: pre-sensitization, week 0. As for treatment: therapeutic diphenylcyclopropenone sensitization with weekly scalp DPC. TCRdb fed the RACE reads into MiXCR, producing one record per CDR3 protein. The sample contains 90,000 or so distinct CDR3 sequences, 8.5% of which appear only once. The source material was whole blood, sampled in connection with sensitization to the hapten diphenylcyclopropenone (DPC). The receptors were sampled from a man aged 35 to 55 with alopecia areata. Some clones in this sample may be carry-over from other donors' samples.

Only a few counts were recorded for this clonotype. The genes are TRBV7-2 and TRBJ1-5, with D perhaps matching TRBD1 (6 bases). The V end was cut by 5 bases, the J end by 4 bases, with 12 bases between. CDR1 and CDR2 (germline): SGHTA, FQGNSA. The CDR3 is made up of 14 amino acids. The CDR3 region has the DNA TGTGCCAGCAGCCCCGGGACACAGAATCAGCCCCAGCATTTT. Its protein is CASSPGTQNQPQHF.

This clonotype has more than one count but fewer than ten. This chain joins TRBV24-1 and TRBJ2-3; D is undetermined. V gave up 5 bases and J gave up 6 bases, with 8 bases separating them. Germline assignment: CDR1 KGHDR and CDR2 SFDVKD. This CDR3 region has 12 residues. This CDR3 is CATSVDRDTQYF. The CDR3 DNA follows: TGTGCCACCAGTGTCGATAGGGATACGCAGTATTTT.

This clonotype was observed at least ten times. The chain combines TRBV7-9 with TRBJ1-2; D remains unclear. Germline V gene sequence: CDR1 SEHNR, CDR2 FQNEAQ (reference sequence). The germline V and J ends were trimmed by 2 bases and 0 bases, with 16 bases remaining between them. The CDR3 loop spans 17 amino acids. DNA of the CDR3: TGTGCCAGCAGCTTATGGTTGACGGCGACAACTAACTATGGCTACACCTTC. Translation gives CASSLWLTATTNYGYTF.

This clonotype appeared a few times. The genes are TRBV12-3 or TRBV12-4 and TRBJ2-1, with D possibly being TRBD1 or TRBD2 (7 bases each). CDR3 length: 17 residues. Trimming took off 4 bases at V and 11 bases at J, with 27 bases between the two ends. The CDR3 region has the DNA TGTGCCAGCAGTTCGGTGGGAGGGGGCTGGTCTACTCTGAAGCAGTTCTTC. Its translation is CASSSVGGGWSTLKQFF.

This clonotype was seen a few times. The J gene is TRBJ2-7, the V gene TRBV29-1, with D tentatively TRBD1 or TRBD2 (5 bases each). The CDR3 contains 13 residues. Trimming left V 3 bases short and J 0 bases short, with 9 bases between. Germline CDR1 and CDR2: SQVTM and ANQGSEA. CDR3 in DNA: TGCAGCGTTGAGGGGGACGCCTCCTACGAGCAGTACTTC. It codes for CSVEGDASYEQYF.

This clonotype was detected ten times or more. The CDR3 coding sequence is TGCAGTGCTAGAGATTGGTCTAGCGGGATGGCCCGCGGGAACACCGGGGAGCTGTTTTTT. Protein sequence: CSARDWSSGMARGNTGELFF. The chain uses TRBV20-1 and TRBJ2-2, with TRBD2 matching over 9 bases. Germline assignment: CDR1 DFQATT and CDR2 SNEGSKA (reference sequence). The CDR3 is 20 amino acids. The V gene end was trimmed by 0 bases and the J gene end by 1 base; junction bases not matched to a gene: 15.

This clonotype has just a few counts. J is TRBJ1-3 and V is TRBV7-8, with D tentatively TRBD1 (5 bases). The germline CDR1 and CDR2 sequences are SGHVS and FQNEAQ. Trimming stripped 1 base from V and 4 bases from J, with 11 bases between. CDR3 length: 15 amino acids. CDR3 region: CASSLGAGYGNTIYF. CDR3 nucleotides: TGTGCCAGCAGCTTAGGGGCAGGGTACGGAAACACCATATATTTT.

Many counts were recorded for this clonotype. The rearrangement joins TRBV3-1 to TRBJ2-1, with D possibly being TRBD1 (6 bases). Per germline, CDR1 LGHDT and CDR2 YNNKEL (reference sequence). The CDR3 loop spans 16 amino acids. The V end lost 4 bases, the J end lost 7 bases, and 20 bases lay between the germline ends. CDR3 sequence reads: CASSLTTGFFRNEQFF. CDR3 nucleotides: TGTGCCAGCAGCCTTACTACAGGGTTTTTTCGGAATGAGCAGTTCTTC.

The chain recombines TRBV18 with TRBJ1-5; D remains ambiguous. V lost 3 bases to trimming and J lost 11 bases, with 14 bases between them. CDR1 and CDR2 (germline): KGHSH, LQKENI. The CDR3 has 13 residues. CDR3: CASSPDSARTQHF. The CDR3 DNA sequence: TGTGCCAGCTCACCGGATAGCGCCCGGACCCAGCATTTT.

J is TRBJ1-2 and V is TRBV3-1; D ambiguous. The CDR3 is 13 residues long. The germline V and J ends were trimmed by 4 bases and 4 bases, with 10 bases remaining between them. Germline values: CDR1 LGHDT, CDR2 YNNKEL (reference sequence). CDR3 bases: TGTGCCAGCAGCCCCCCCTATGGCTATGGCTACACCTTC. It specifies CASSPPYGYGYTF.

This clonotype was recorded a few times. The chain combines TRBV11-2 with TRBJ2-7; TRBD1 agrees at 8 bases. Germline-derived CDR1 and CDR2 are SGHAT and FQNNGV. This CDR3 has 14 amino acids. J gave up 2 bases and V 1 base, and 1 base lay outside the gene matches. The DNA for the CDR3 is TGTGCCAGCAGCTTAGGGGACAGGACCTACGAGCAGTACGTC. Its translation: CASSLGDRTYEQYV.

This clonotype was picked up a small number of times. J is TRBJ1-2 and V is TRBV12-3 or TRBV12-4, with TRBD1 identical over 9 bases. The CDR3 extends over 15 amino acids. Trimming removed 4 bases from V and 2 bases from J; junction bases left unmatched: 5. The DNA of the CDR3 is TGTGCCAGCAGTTCGGGGGGGACAGGGAACTATGGCTACACCTTC. Translated: CASSSGGTGNYGYTF.

This clonotype was found many times. This sequence joins TRBV10-3 and TRBJ2-2; D is unclear. CDR3 length: 16 residues. V lost 3 bases and J 2 bases, leaving 13 bases between the germline ends. The germline CDR1 and CDR2 sequences are ENHRY and SYGVKD. This CDR3 reads CAISDPGLANTGELFF. DNA for the CDR3: TGTGCCATCAGTGACCCCGGCCTGGCTAACACCGGGGAGCTGTTTTTT.

This clonotype showed up many times. The J gene is TRBJ1-1, the V gene TRBV2; D is unresolved. This CDR3 is built from 11 residues. Germline lookup yields CDR1 SNHLY and CDR2 FYNNEI. Between the trimmed V and J ends, which lost 2 bases and 8 bases, there was a span of 6 bases. CDR3 sequence reads: CASSEHGEAFF. CDR3 sequence (DNA): TGTGCCAGCAGTGAACATGGGGAAGCTTTCTTT.

This clonotype was counted ten times or more. The chain recombines TRBV6-2 or TRBV6-3 with TRBJ1-5; D is unresolved. CDR1 is MNHEY, CDR2 SVGEGT, per germline. V dropped 6 bases and J dropped 4 bases, with 7 bases sitting between them. The CDR3 has 12 amino acids. The CDR3 sequence is CASSFRNQPQHF. CDR3 bases: TGTGCCAGCAGCTTCCGGAATCAGCCCCAGCATTTT.

At least ten counts were recorded for this clonotype. The chain combines TRBV28 with TRBJ1-5, with no clear D. This CDR3 comprises 11 residues. Germline V gene data show CDR1 as MDHEN and CDR2 as SYDVKM. Trimming shortened V by 4 bases and J by 9 bases, and 7 bases separated the two germline ends. This CDR3 is CASSSPLPQHF. The CDR3 coding sequence is TGTGCCAGCAGTTCCCCGCTGCCCCAGCATTTT.

This clonotype was counted only a few times. V and J are TRBV28 and TRBJ2-5; tentatively, D is TRBD1 (5 bases). The CDR3 contains 14 residues. CDR1 is MDHEN and CDR2 is SYDVKM in the germline V gene. V gave up 5 bases and J gave up 1 base, with 11 bases separating them. The CDR3 protein is CASSSSQAQETQYF. In nucleotides, the CDR3 is TGTGCCAGCAGTAGCTCACAGGCCCAAGAGACCCAGTACTTC.

This clonotype was seen repeatedly, ten times or more. CDR3 amino acids: CASSEYGTGDSHLHF. Here the CDR3 DNA reads TGTGCCAGCAGTGAATACGGGACAGGGGATTCCCACCTCCACTTT. The chain recombines TRBV6-1 with TRBJ1-6; 10 bases are shared with TRBD1. This CDR3 is built from 15 residues. J was trimmed by 15 bases and V by 2 bases; bases with no gene match: 10. The germline V gene encodes CDR1 MNHNS and CDR2 SASEGT.

The chain carries TRBV2 and TRBJ2-4; TRBD1 matches 9 bases. Germline CDR1 reads SNHLY; CDR2 reads FYNNEI. V gave up 3 bases and J gave up 0 bases; unmatched junction bases: 3. This CDR3 has 16 amino acids. The CDR3 DNA reads as TGTGCCAGCAGTGACGGACAGGGGATAGCCAAAAACATTCAGTACTTC. It is translated as CASSDGQGIAKNIQYF.

This clonotype was seen repeatedly, ten times or more. This sequence joins TRBV6-1 and TRBJ1-2, with TRBD1 as a possible D gene (5 bases). This CDR3 is built from 12 residues. Deletions cut 11 bases from V and 8 bases from J, with 18 bases between. Germline CDR1 is MNHNS and CDR2 is SASEGT. Here the CDR3 DNA reads TGTGCCGGGTTTGGAGGGGTTGGCGGCTACACCTTC. Its protein product is CAGFGGVGGYTF.

The sample holds a few counts of this clonotype. The chain joins TRBV9 to TRBJ2-7; D tentatively reads TRBD1 or TRBD2 (5 bases each). The CDR3 runs 15 residues. Germline V gene data show CDR1 as SGDLS and CDR2 as YYNGEE. V was clipped by 4 bases and J by 3 bases, with 17 bases between them. The CDR3 protein is CASSPTRDGVYEQYF. The CDR3, as DNA: TGTGCCAGCAGCCCTACCCGGGACGGGGTCTACGAGCAGTACTTC.

This clonotype has at least ten counts. The J gene is TRBJ2-5, the V gene TRBV20-1; TRBD1 is a possible D gene (6 bases). Germline CDR1 and CDR2: DFQATT and SNEGSKA (reference sequence). Trimming took off 5 bases at V and 1 base at J, with 20 bases between the two ends. The CDR3 contains 16 residues. The CDR3 is CSAGGRGSGPQETQYF. The CDR3 nucleotides are TGCAGTGCTGGGGGCCGGGGAAGTGGCCCCCAAGAGACCCAGTACTTC.

At least ten counts were recorded for this clonotype. For the CDR3, the DNA is TGTGCCAGCAGTGAAGGGACTAGCGGGTTCTACGAGCAGTACGTC. Protein sequence: CASSEGTSGFYEQYV. The rearrangement links TRBV6-1 to TRBJ2-7, with 11 bases matching TRBD2. V lost 1 base and J lost 3; bases outside the gene matches: 2. In germline, CDR1 is MNHNS, CDR2 SASEGT. This CDR3 spans 15 amino acids.

In its sample, this clonotype was seen once. Since a much larger clone is just one base distant, this may be a read error. The gene calls are TRBV3-1 and TRBJ2-3; 9 nucleotides agree with TRBD1. Germline V gene sequence: CDR1 LGHDT, CDR2 YNNKEL (reference sequence). The CDR3 length is 18 residues. The CDR3 is CASRQVQGATGGKDTQYF. The CDR3 DNA sequence: TGTGCCAGCAGACAAGTACAAGGGGCGACAGGGGGTAAAGATACGCAGTATTTT.

Only a few counts were recorded for this clonotype. The genes are TRBV18 and TRBJ2-5; D remains unclear. Germline V gene sequence: CDR1 KGHSH, CDR2 LQKENI. Between the trimmed V and J ends, which lost 2 bases and 5 bases, there was a span of 12 bases. This CDR3 spans 14 amino acids. In DNA, the CDR3 is TGTGCCAGCTCACCAACCGAACCCAGCGAGACCCAGTACTTC. This codes for CASSPTEPSETQYF.

This clonotype showed up many times. This chain joins TRBV19 and TRBJ1-5, with TRBD1 matching over 8 bases. In germline, CDR1 is LNHDA, CDR2 SQIVND (reference sequence). Losses at the gene ends were 5 bases for V and 2 bases for J; bases not matched to a gene: 8. This CDR3 is built from 16 residues. CDR3 bases: TGTGCCAGTAGTGCGAGACAGGGGATTCGCAATCAGCCCCAGCATTTT. This codes for CASSARQGIRNQPQHF.

This clonotype was seen more than once but under ten times. The chain links TRBV7-2 to TRBJ1-4; no clear D gene. The CDR3 has 13 amino acids. Between the trimmed V and J ends, which lost 2 bases and 8 bases, there was a span of 9 bases. Germline V gene sequence: CDR1 SGHTA, CDR2 FQGNSA. CDR3 sequence: CASSLTSWEKLFF. The CDR3 bases are TGTGCCAGCAGCTTAACATCGTGGGAAAAACTGTTTTTT.

This chain uses TRBV2 with TRBJ1-2, with D hard to call. The CDR3 has 14 amino acids. Germline-derived CDR1 and CDR2 are SNHLY and FYNNEI. Trimming removed 5 bases from V and 2 bases from J, with 12 bases in between. For the CDR3, the DNA is TGTGCCAGCAGTCTCGACAAGTTAAACTATGGCTACACCTTC. It specifies CASSLDKLNYGYTF.

The V and J genes are TRBV29-1 and TRBJ2-1, with TRBD1 matching 9 bases. This CDR3 region has 14 residues. CDR1 and CDR2 (germline): SQVTM, ANQGSEA. Trimming at V came to 2 bases and at J to 8 bases, leaving 7 bases not matched to a gene. Here the CDR3 reads CSVEPGQGLDEQFF. As DNA, the CDR3 is TGCAGCGTTGAACCGGGACAGGGTTTGGATGAGCAGTTCTTC.

This rearrangement joins TRBV6-1 to TRBJ1-1, with 7 bases fitting TRBD1. CDR3 size: 15 residues. Trimming took 7 bases from V and 5 from J; bases not matched to a gene: 13. In germline, CDR1 is MNHNS, CDR2 SASEGT. The CDR3 DNA reads as TGTGCCAGCAAAGGAGCACAGGGGCCGGGGACTGAAGCTTTCTTT. Translating it yields CASKGAQGPGTEAFF.